The 18 T cell receptor beta chains listed next were all sequenced from one sample in a study of spatial heterogeneity in lung cancer. Time point denoted: sample taken at primary tumor resection. Whole RNA, which was extracted from tumor, nontumor lung tissue or frozen PBMC, was sequenced without any cell sorting. TCRdb re-called the 5' RACE reads with MiXCR, one entry per CDR3 protein. Of over 1,400 distinct CDR3 sequences detected, 6.5% to 10% appear once; the ten largest clones hold about 10%. The sample in question was normal lung tissue next to the tumor, obtained at surgery. The receptor set was obtained from a female donor with early-stage non-small cell lung cancer.

This clonotype is medium-sized within its sample. This beta chain appears as a stray read in a library generated for alpha chains; its size is not informative. The CDR3 spells CASSYSRQYYGYTF. Written as DNA, the CDR3 is TGTGCCAGCAGTTACAGTCGGCAGTACTATGGCTACACCTTC. J is TRBJ1-2 and V is TRBV6-5, with unresolved D. The CDR3 length is 14 residues. Trimming removed 2 bases from V and 3 bases from J, with 10 bases in between. In germline, CDR1 is MNHEY, CDR2 SVGAGI.

This clonotype is labeled medium-sized (0.01 to 0.1%). One end of the junction varies from germline; a read error may be responsible. The library was prepared for alpha chains; this beta chain is a stray read, so its frequency means little. The chain employs TRBV7-2 and TRBJ2-3, with 9 bases identical to TRBD1. The CDR3 consists of 13 residues. Germline CDR1 SGHTA, CDR2 FQGNSA. The CDR3 reads CASSLGRDRERHF. The CDR3 DNA follows: TGTGCCAGCAGCCTAGGGCGGGACAGGGAGAGGCATTTT.

This clonotype is labeled as medium-sized. The library was prepared for alpha chains; this beta chain is a stray read, so its frequency means little. V is TRBV20-1 and J is TRBJ1-5, with 8 positions matching TRBD1. Unmatched junction bases numbered 7, after V lost 0 bases and J lost 3 bases. The CDR3 contains 16 residues. Germline CDR1 reads DFQATT; CDR2 reads SNEGSKA (reference sequence). The CDR3 coding sequence is TGCAGTGCTAGAGATCCCCTGACAGGGGCCAATCAGCCCCAGCATTTT. Encoded protein: CSARDPLTGANQPQHF.

By sample fraction, this clonotype is medium-sized. Since it is a stray read in a library aimed at alpha chains, this beta chain has a size that is not meaningful. The V gene is TRBV14, the J gene TRBJ2-1; a weak D match, TRBD2 (6 bases). V lost 1 base and J lost 8, with 18 bases in between. CDR3 length: 16 amino acids. The germline V gene has CDR1 SGHDN and CDR2 FVKESK. CDR3 DNA sequence: TGTGCCAGCAGCCAAGCTCGGGACTTCTTGTTTGATGAGCAGTTCTTC. This encodes CASSQARDFLFDEQFF.

Relative to its sample, this clonotype is medium-sized. Being off target in a library aimed at alpha chains, this beta chain has a size of little meaning. This sequence joins TRBV6-4 and TRBJ2-1, with TRBD2 identical over 9 bases. Germline trimming cut 2 bases from V and 6 bases from J; bases unmatched to any gene: 8. The CDR3 spans 16 residues. Germline V lookup: CDR1 MRHNA, CDR2 SNTAGT. The CDR3 region has the DNA TGTGCCAGCAGTGACGCGGATGCGGGAGGGCCCAATGAGCAGTTCTTC. It yields the protein CASSDADAGGPNEQFF.

This clonotype showed up many times. This beta chain lies outside the target of a library built for alpha chains; its clone size means little. The chain joins TRBV2 to TRBJ2-5; unclear D gene. Deletions cut 6 bases from V and 3 bases from J, with 8 bases between. The germline V gene has CDR1 SNHLY and CDR2 FYNNEI. There are 12 residues in the CDR3. DNA for the CDR3: TGTGCCAGCAGGTTTGAAGAAGAGACCCAGTACTTC. Protein: CASRFEEETQYF.

This clonotype rates as medium-sized. In a library made to pick up alpha chains, this beta chain is a stray read with a size that means little. The CDR3 reads CSVSGYEETQYF. The CDR3 coding sequence is TGCAGCGTGTCGGGATACGAAGAGACCCAGTACTTC. J is TRBJ2-5 and V is TRBV29-1, with a weak D call TRBD2 (5 bases). Germline V gene data show CDR1 as SQVTM and CDR2 as ANQGSEA. The CDR3 is made up of 12 amino acids. With 6 bases removed from V and 3 bases from J, the gap between germline ends came to 11 bases.

This clonotype is medium-sized within its sample. Because this beta chain is a stray read in a library intended to capture alpha chains, its abundance should not be given much weight. The V call is TRBV24-1, the J call TRBJ2-1, with D perhaps being TRBD1 or TRBD2 (5 bases each). The length of the CDR3 is 15 residues. Trimming shortened V by 4 bases and J by 2 bases, and 11 bases separated the two germline ends. CDR1 and CDR2 (germline): KGHDR, SFDVKD. CDR3 amino acids: CATSDTGTPYNEQFF. As DNA, the CDR3 is TGTGCCACCAGTGACACCGGGACCCCCTACAATGAGCAGTTCTTC.

In its sample, this clonotype ranks as medium-sized (0.01 to 0.1%). The library was prepared for alpha chains; this beta chain is a stray read, so its frequency means little. The rearrangement uses TRBV7-9 and TRBJ2-7; 7 nucleotides align to TRBD1. The junction had 7 bases not matched to a gene; V was cut back by 5 bases and J by 3 bases. Germline CDR1 reads SEHNR; CDR2 reads FQNEAQ (reference sequence). The CDR3 is made up of 14 amino acids. CDR3: CASSGPTGDYEQYF. CDR3 nucleotide sequence: TGTGCCAGCAGCGGACCCACAGGGGACTACGAGCAGTACTTC.

By its share, this clonotype is medium-sized (0.01 to 0.1%). This beta chain is a stray read from a library made for alpha chains; its abundance is not meaningful. The J gene is TRBJ1-1, the V gene TRBV29-1; TRBD1 matches 8 bases. J gave up 8 bases and V 5 bases, and 16 bases lay outside the gene matches. Per the germline V gene, CDR1 is SQVTM and CDR2 is ANQGSEA. The CDR3 totals 15 residues. The CDR3 DNA is TGCAGCGTTTCGAAAACGGACAGGGTGATTGGGGAAGCTTTCTTT. Its protein product is CSVSKTDRVIGEAFF.

This clonotype qualifies as large. Since the library was made to target alpha chains, this beta chain is a stray read and its abundance is not meaningful. The genes are TRBV4-1 and TRBJ2-1; 7 nucleotides match TRBD2. The germline V gene has CDR1 MGHRA and CDR2 YSYEKL. The CDR3 totals 16 residues. The trim removed 0 bases at V and 9 bases at J, leaving 11 bases unmatched. The CDR3 loop reads CASSQDGASGYGEQFF. CDR3 DNA: TGCGCCAGCAGCCAAGATGGGGCTAGCGGATACGGTGAGCAGTTCTTC.

This clonotype is categorized as medium-sized. The library was designed around alpha chains, so this beta chain is a stray read whose abundance carries little weight. The gene calls are TRBV6-2 or TRBV6-3 and TRBJ2-1, with 10 bases lining up with TRBD2. CDR3 length: 15 amino acids. V shed 8 bases and J 2 bases; nucleotides not matched to a gene: 6. Germline V gene data show CDR1 as MNHEY and CDR2 as SVGEGT. As DNA, the CDR3 is TGTGCCAGCCGATCCAGCGGGAGGGCCTACAATGAGCAGTTCTTC. It is translated as CASRSSGRAYNEQFF.

By share of the sample, this clonotype is large. The library was built for alpha chains, so this beta chain is an off-target read and its size means little. The CDR3 here is CASRLGTGDQPQHF. The CDR3 DNA follows: TGTGCCAGCAGGCTCGGGACAGGGGATCAGCCCCAGCATTTT. The genes are TRBV12-3 or TRBV12-4 and TRBJ1-5, with TRBD1 identical over 10 bases. The J segment lost 5 bases and the V segment lost 6 bases, leaving 4 bases of the junction unmatched. The CDR3 is 14 amino acids.

By frequency in the sample, this clonotype is medium-sized. Within a library made for alpha chains, this beta chain is off target, and its count is uninformative. The CDR3 reads CAWSGAVAKNIQYF. CDR3 in DNA: TGTGCCTGGAGTGGTGCAGTAGCCAAAAACATTCAGTACTTC. The chain carries TRBV30 and TRBJ2-4; D gene unclear. CDR1 is GTSNPN and CDR2 is SVGIG in the germline V gene (reference sequence). V was cut by 1 base and J by 0 bases, with 7 bases left in between. The CDR3 is 14 amino acids.

By sample share, this clonotype is large. The library was prepared for alpha chains; this beta chain is a stray read, so its frequency means little. This chain links TRBV7-2 with TRBJ2-3; 9 nucleotides align to TRBD1. The J segment lost 0 bases and the V segment lost 4 bases, leaving 11 bases of the junction unmatched. Per the germline V gene, CDR1 is SGHTA and CDR2 is FQGNSA. The CDR3 is 18 residues long. CDR3 in DNA: TGTGCCAGCAGCTCACAGGGGGCTAGCGTAACTAGCACAGATACGCAGTATTTT. Encoded protein: CASSSQGASVTSTDTQYF.

This clonotype was observed many times. The library was built for alpha chains, so this beta chain is an off-target read and its size means little. The chain links TRBV18 to TRBJ2-5; 10 nucleotides align to TRBD2. V lost 1 base, J lost 2 bases, and 1 base stayed unmatched. There are 15 residues in the CDR3. Germline V gene data show CDR1 as KGHSH and CDR2 as LQKENI. DNA for the CDR3: TGTGCCAGCTCACCACGAGCGGGGGGGCAAGAGACCCAGTACTTC. This translates into CASSPRAGGQETQYF.

This clonotype was seen only a few times. This beta chain came through as a stray read in a library set up for alpha chains, and its size says little. V gene TRBV7-9 combines with J gene TRBJ1-5; D ambiguous. CDR3 length: 14 amino acids. V was trimmed by 2 bases and J by 1 base, leaving 6 bases between them. Germline V gene lookup returns CDR1 SEHNR and CDR2 FQNEAQ (reference sequence). In DNA, the CDR3 is TGTGCCAGCAGCTTACAAGGAAGCAATCAGCCCCAGCATTTT. Translating it yields CASSLQGSNQPQHF.

Relative to its sample, this clonotype is medium-sized. Since it is a stray read in a library aimed at alpha chains, this beta chain has a size that is not meaningful. This sequence joins TRBV2 and TRBJ1-1; the match to TRBD1 covers 9 bases. The CDR3 is 16 residues long. J gave up 0 bases and V 7 bases, and 9 bases lay outside the gene matches. Germline CDR1 SNHLY, CDR2 FYNNEI. The CDR3 DNA is TGTGCCAGCATTTTCACAGGGGGCGGAATGAACACTGAAGCTTTCTTT. This gives the protein CASIFTGGGMNTEAFF.